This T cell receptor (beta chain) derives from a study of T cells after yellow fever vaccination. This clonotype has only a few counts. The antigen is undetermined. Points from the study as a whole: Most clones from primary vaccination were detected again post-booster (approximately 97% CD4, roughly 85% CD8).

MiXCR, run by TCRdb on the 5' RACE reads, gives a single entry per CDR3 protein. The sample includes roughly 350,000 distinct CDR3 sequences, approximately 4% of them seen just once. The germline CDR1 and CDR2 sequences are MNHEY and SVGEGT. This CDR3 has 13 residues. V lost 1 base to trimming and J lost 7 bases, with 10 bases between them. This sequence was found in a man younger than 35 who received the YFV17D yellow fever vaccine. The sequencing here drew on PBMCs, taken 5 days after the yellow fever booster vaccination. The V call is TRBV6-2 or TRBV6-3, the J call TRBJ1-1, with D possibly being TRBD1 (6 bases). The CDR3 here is CASSYLGASEAFF. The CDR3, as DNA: TGTGCCAGCAGTTACTTGGGGGCGAGTGAAGCTTTCTTT.